Shown below are 16 T cell receptor beta chains from a single sample sequenced in a study of blood T cell repertoires in COVID-19. Libraries were prepared by immunoSEQ multiplex PCR; TCRdb keeps only in-frame clonotypes and omits some of them. This table has some 380,000 clones, about four fifths appearing once. Sequencing used peripheral blood. These receptors came from a human donor with acute or convalescent COVID-19. The donor label of this sample is uncertain.

The genes are TRBV6-5 and TRBJ2-5; 9 bases line up with TRBD2. Unmatched junction bases numbered 9, after V lost 8 bases and J lost 5 bases. The length of the CDR3 is 14 residues. CDR1 and CDR2 from the germline V gene are MNHEY and SVGAGI. The CDR3 loop reads CASRGTSLAETQYF. The DNA of the CDR3 is TGTGCCAGCCGCGGGACTAGCTTAGCGGAGACCCAGTACTTC.

The chain recombines TRBV27 with TRBJ2-5; 10 nucleotides agree with TRBD2. Germline V gene sequence: CDR1 MNHEY, CDR2 SMNVEV (reference sequence). The CDR3 consists of 14 residues. Trimming took 4 bases from V and 7 from J; bases not matched to a gene: 6. DNA for the CDR3: TGTGCCAGCAGTTCCAGCGGGAGGGCTCGGACCCAGTACTTC. Translated: CASSSSGRARTQYF.

The V gene is TRBV3-1 (or the pseudogene TRBV3-2), the J gene TRBJ1-1, with D perhaps matching TRBD1 (6 bases). Germline V gene data show CDR1 as LGHDT and CDR2 as YNNKEL (reference sequence). The CDR3 has 13 amino acids. The V end was cut by 5 bases, the J end by 5 bases, with 12 bases between. CDR3 sequence: CASSNQQGTEAFF. The DNA of the CDR3 is TGTGCCAGCAGCAATCAACAGGGAACTGAAGCTTTCTTT.

J is TRBJ1-5 and V is TRBV5-1; tentative D call: TRBD1 (6 bases). Germline CDR1 reads SGHRS; CDR2 reads YFSETQ. The CDR3 is 14 amino acids. V dropped 1 base and J dropped 3 bases, with 8 bases sitting between them. The CDR3 sequence: CASSLWGLNQPQHF. Written as DNA, the CDR3 is TGCGCCAGCAGCTTGTGGGGGCTCAATCAGCCCCAGCATTTT. Based on the CDR3 plus reference TRBV5-1 and TRBJ1-5, the full variable domain is KAGVTQTPRYLIKTRGQQVTLSCSPISGHRSVSWYQQTPGQGLQFLFEYFSETQRNKGNFPGRFSGRQFSNSRSEMNVSTLELGDSALYLCASSLWGLNQPQHFGDGTRLSIL.

V and J are TRBV5-4 and TRBJ1-3; D is perhaps TRBD1 (5 bases). V gave up 0 bases and J gave up 7 bases, with 5 bases separating them. The CDR3 covers 12 residues. Germline CDR1 and CDR2: SGHNT and YYREEE (reference sequence). The CDR3 here is CASSLEGNTIYF. The CDR3 DNA sequence: TGTGCCAGCAGCTTGGAGGGGAACACCATATATTTT.

This sequence joins TRBV7-9 and TRBJ2-3, with unresolved D. The length of the CDR3 is 15 residues. V lost 1 base and J lost 4, with 12 bases in between. Germline V gene data show CDR1 as SEHNR and CDR2 as FQNEAQ (reference sequence). The CDR3 region has the DNA TGTGCCAGCAGCTTAGGGATGGGCAGAGCAGATACGCAGTATTTT. Translation: CASSLGMGRADTQYF.

The V gene is TRBV3-1 (or the pseudogene TRBV3-2), the J gene TRBJ1-2; 10 bases agree with TRBD1. The CDR3 spans 13 residues. The germline gives CDR1 LGHDT, CDR2 YNNKEL (reference sequence). V lost 4 bases to trimming and J lost 6 bases; unmatched junction nucleotides: 2. The CDR3 bases are TGTGCCAGCAGCCTTGGGACAGGGGATGGCTACACCTTC. This codes for CASSLGTGDGYTF.

The chain uses TRBV2 and TRBJ1-5; D is unresolved. Germline V gives CDR1 SNHLY, CDR2 FYNNEI. Trimming left V 6 bases short and J 5 bases short, with 8 bases between. The CDR3 sequence is 12 residues long. CDR3 protein: CASRVGYQPQHF. The CDR3 bases are TGTGCCAGCAGAGTCGGGTATCAGCCCCAGCATTTT.

The chain links TRBV7-6 to TRBJ1-5; D is ambiguous. Trimming shortened V by 1 base and J by 8 bases, and 12 bases separated the two germline ends. This CDR3 spans 14 amino acids. Germline assignment: CDR1 SGHVS and CDR2 FNYEAQ. As DNA, the CDR3 is TGTGCCAGCAGCTTAGGGGAGGGCGCGAAGCCCCAGCATTTT. This encodes CASSLGEGAKPQHF.

This clone was recorded once. The sample has other DNA sequences that encode this CDR3 too. This chain uses TRBV18 with TRBJ2-1; 13 bases fit TRBD2. The V and J ends lost 3 bases and 10 bases, in that order; junction bases with no gene match: 6. Germline-derived CDR1 and CDR2 are KGHSH and LQKENI. The CDR3 is 15 residues long. CDR3 DNA: TGTGCCAGCTCACCCGGACTAGCGGGAGTTGGGGAGCAGTTCTTC. Its protein is CASSPGLAGVGEQFF.

The rearrangement joins TRBV7-8 to TRBJ1-5, with TRBD1 matching 7 bases. The CDR3 is 15 residues long. Losses at the gene ends were 5 bases for V and 2 bases for J; bases not matched to a gene: 6. The germline CDR1 and CDR2 sequences are SGHVS and FQNEAQ. CDR3 amino acids: CASSRQGGGNQPQHF. Written as DNA, the CDR3 is TGTGCCAGCAGCCGACAGGGCGGTGGCAATCAGCCCCAGCATTTT.

This clone was seen a handful of times. J is TRBJ1-1 and V is TRBV3-1 (or the pseudogene TRBV3-2); weak D call: TRBD1 (5 bases). V lost 5 bases and J lost 5, with 9 bases in between. The CDR3 has 12 amino acids. Germline lookup yields CDR1 LGHDT and CDR2 YNNKEL (reference sequence). Written as DNA, the CDR3 is TGTGCCAGCAGCGGCAGGGTTACTGAAGCTTTCTTT. It specifies CASSGRVTEAFF.

The rearrangement links TRBV14 to TRBJ1-1; no clear D gene. CDR1 is SGHDN, CDR2 FVKESK, per germline. The CDR3 has 12 amino acids. V lost 0 bases and J 11 bases, leaving 10 bases between the germline ends. The CDR3 loop reads CASSQEGVQAFF. Written as DNA, the CDR3 is TGTGCCAGCAGCCAAGAAGGAGTTCAGGCTTTCTTT.

The CDR3 loop reads CASSRDRGLSYNEQFF. The CDR3 DNA follows: TGTGCCAGCAGCCGGGACAGGGGCCTTTCCTACAATGAGCAGTTCTTC. The chain employs TRBV7-9 and TRBJ2-1; TRBD1 agrees at 10 bases. This CDR3 comprises 16 residues. Germline assignment: CDR1 SEHNR and CDR2 FQNEAQ (reference sequence). J was trimmed by 1 base and V by 5 bases; bases with no gene match: 5. Drawing the rest from reference TRBV7-9 and TRBJ2-1, the complete variable domain is DTGVSQNPRHKITKRGQNVTFRCDPISEHNRLYWYRQTLGQGPEFLTYFQNEAQLEKSRLLSDRFSAERPKGSFSTLEIQRTEQGDSAMYLCASSRDRGLSYNEQFFGPGTRLTVL.

This rearrangement joins TRBV29-1 to TRBJ1-2; D may be TRBD1 (5 bases). This CDR3 has 14 residues. Germline V gene data show CDR1 as SQVTM and CDR2 as ANQGSEA. V lost 4 bases to trimming and J lost 4 bases, with 16 bases between them. The CDR3 sequence is CSVVLDTPSYGYTF. The CDR3 bases are TGCAGCGTTGTGTTGGACACGCCTTCCTATGGCTACACCTTC.

This clone was seen more than once but under ten times. The rearrangement uses TRBV7-8 and TRBJ1-5; D uncertain. This CDR3 comprises 13 residues. V gave up 0 bases and J gave up 5 bases, with 5 bases separating them. Germline V gene lookup returns CDR1 SGHVS and CDR2 FQNEAQ. CDR3 protein: CASSLARDQPQHF. The CDR3, as DNA: TGTGCCAGCAGCTTAGCGAGGGATCAGCCCCAGCATTTT.